This T cell receptor (beta chain) stems from a study of T cells in localized non-small cell lung cancer. The CDR3 runs 12 residues. Per the germline V gene, CDR1 is SGDLS and CDR2 is YYNGEE. Trimming pared 5 bases from V and 0 bases from J, leaving 5 bases between. This clone occurred a few times. TCRdb's copy holds only in-frame clones and misses some; the assay was immunoSEQ multiplex PCR. The sample carries roughly 1,100 clones, roughly a sixth recorded once. J is TRBJ1-1 and V is TRBV9; the D is unclear. The TCR originated in a woman between 35 and 75 years old with stage II lung adenocarcinoma. Sequenced here: lung tumor tissue, sampled before any cancer treatment. The CDR3 is CASSELNTEAFF. The CDR3 bases are TGTGCCAGCAGTGAGCTGAACACTGAAGCTTTCTTT.